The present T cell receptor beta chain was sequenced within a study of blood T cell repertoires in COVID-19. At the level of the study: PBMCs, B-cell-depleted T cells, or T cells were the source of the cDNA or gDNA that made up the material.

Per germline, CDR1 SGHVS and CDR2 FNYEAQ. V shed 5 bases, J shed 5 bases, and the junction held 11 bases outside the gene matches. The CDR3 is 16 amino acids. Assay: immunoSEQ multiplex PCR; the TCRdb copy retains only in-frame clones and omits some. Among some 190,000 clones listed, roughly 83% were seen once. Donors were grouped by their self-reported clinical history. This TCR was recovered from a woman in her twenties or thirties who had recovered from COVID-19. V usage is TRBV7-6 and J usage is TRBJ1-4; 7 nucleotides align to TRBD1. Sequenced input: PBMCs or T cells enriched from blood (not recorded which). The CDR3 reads CASSPGQEPGNEKLFF. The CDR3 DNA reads TGTGCCAGCAGCCCTGGACAGGAACCGGGGAATGAAAAACTGTTTTTT.